The 15 T cell receptor beta chains in this list originate from one sample, sequenced in a study of T cells in Graves' hyperthyroidism and ophthalmopathy. It was RNA transcripts that yielded the amplified TCR beta CDR3 regions. The HTBI set primed first-round TCR CDR3 RT-PCR. TCRdb called the multiplex PCR reads again in MiXCR, with one record for every CDR3 protein. The data hold roughly 750,000 distinct CDR3 sequences, with 16% observed a single time. Specimen: blood. Receptors originate from a man aged 18-30 years with Graves' hyperthyroidism.

The chain recombines TRBV6-2 or TRBV6-3 with TRBJ1-5; no clear D. This CDR3 has 14 amino acids. Trimming cost V 2 bases and J 1 base, with 6 bases left between them. Germline assignment: CDR1 MNHEY and CDR2 SVGEGT. CDR3 residues: CASSYRPSNQPQHF. The CDR3 DNA sequence: TGTGCCAGCAGTTACAGACCAAGCAATCAGCCCCAGCATTTT.

There are a few counts of this clonotype. This sequence joins TRBV27 and TRBJ2-1; the D gene is possibly TRBD2 (5 bases). The CDR3 loop spans 15 amino acids. V lost 6 bases and J 2 bases, leaving 14 bases between the germline ends. Per germline, CDR1 MNHEY and CDR2 SMNVEV (reference sequence). CDR3 bases: TGTGCCAGCAGCCCTTCGCGGGCGGCCTACAATGAGCAGTTCTTC. This gives the protein CASSPSRAAYNEQFF.

V usage is TRBV5-1 and J usage is TRBJ2-4, with D uncertain. The CDR3 is made up of 18 amino acids. Looked up from germline, CDR1 is SGHRS and CDR2 is YFSETQ. The V and J ends lost 4 bases and 1 base respectively, with 21 bases between them. The CDR3 bases are TGCGCCAGCAGCCTCTACCGGACCCCCGGACGGGCCAAAAACATTCAGTACTTC. This sequence encodes CASSLYRTPGRAKNIQYF.

This clonotype occurred many times. This chain uses TRBV6-1 with TRBJ2-3; D gene uncertain. V was shortened by 4 bases and J by 4 bases, with 3 bases between the two germline ends. The CDR3 contains 11 residues. Germline V lookup: CDR1 MNHNS, CDR2 SASEGT. CDR3 sequence (DNA): TGTGCCAGCAGTGGCCCAGATACGCAGTATTTT. Its translation is CASSGPDTQYF.

This clonotype has ten or more counts. The chain combines TRBV12-3 or TRBV12-4 with TRBJ2-1; 9 nucleotides align to TRBD2. The CDR3 spans 16 residues. Unmatched junction bases numbered 5, after V lost 0 bases and J lost 5 bases. The CDR3: CASSLARTSVDNEQFF. DNA of the CDR3: TGTGCCAGCAGTTTAGCGAGGACTAGCGTAGACAATGAGCAGTTCTTC.

The V gene is TRBV19, the J gene TRBJ1-4, with D tentatively TRBD1 (6 bases). This CDR3 comprises 16 residues. In germline, CDR1 is LNHDA, CDR2 SQIVND (reference sequence). The V gene lost 5 bases and the J gene lost 7 bases, with 20 bases spanning the gap. CDR3 coding DNA: TGTGCCAGTAGTCCCTACGGGGGCCCGCGGGGTGAAAAACTGTTTTTT. Protein product: CASSPYGGPRGEKLFF. Complete variable domain (other parts from reference TRBV19 and TRBJ1-4): DGGITQSPKYLFRKEGQNVTLSCEQNLNHDAMYWYRQDPGQGLRLIYYSQIVNDFQKGDIAEGYSVSREKKESFPLTVTSAQKNPTAFYLCASSPYGGPRGEKLFFGSGTQLSVL.

This clonotype was observed a handful of times. V is TRBV14 and J is TRBJ1-2; D is possibly TRBD1 (5 bases). CDR1 is SGHDN and CDR2 is FVKESK in the germline V gene. Trimming took 1 base from V and 1 from J, leaving 13 bases between them. This CDR3 is 16 amino acids long. CDR3 nucleotide sequence: TGTGCCAGCAGCCAAGGAAGACAGAGCCTTAACTATGGCTACACCTTC. It is translated as CASSQGRQSLNYGYTF.

This clonotype was found many times. The chain has TRBV12-3 or TRBV12-4 and TRBJ2-7, with 7 bases lining up with TRBD1. The CDR3 has 13 residues. With V trimmed by 5 bases and J by 9 bases, 10 bases remained unmatched. CDR3 in DNA: TGTGCCAGCAGTATCATCGACAGGGATTCGCAGTACTTC. It codes for CASSIIDRDSQYF.

Ten or more counts support this clonotype. The V gene is TRBV18, the J gene TRBJ1-6; possibly TRBD1 for D (5 bases). CDR3 size: 13 residues. V was shortened by 2 bases and J by 8 bases, with 7 bases between the two germline ends. The germline V gene encodes CDR1 KGHSH and CDR2 LQKENI. The CDR3 here is CASSPGGDSPLHF. DNA of the CDR3: TGTGCCAGCTCACCAGGGGGGGATTCACCCCTCCACTTT.

The sample holds many counts of this clonotype. The J gene is TRBJ2-1, the V gene TRBV3-1, with D maybe TRBD1 (5 bases). The CDR3 covers 15 residues. Germline V gene data show CDR1 as LGHDT and CDR2 as YNNKEL (reference sequence). Trimming shortened V by 3 bases and J by 7 bases, and 16 bases separated the two germline ends. The CDR3: CASSHRDSLGNEQFF. The DNA for the CDR3 is TGTGCCAGCAGCCATAGAGACAGCCTAGGGAATGAGCAGTTCTTC.

The rearrangement joins TRBV5-5 to TRBJ1-5; 8 positions match TRBD1. The CDR3 loop spans 18 amino acids. Trimming cost V 2 bases and J 6 bases; bases outside gene matches: 16. The V gene's germline CDR1 is SGHKS and CDR2 YYEKEE (reference sequence). The CDR3 bases are TGTGCCAGCAGCTTTTTACCCGAAGGACAGGGATTTAGTCAGCCCCAGCATTTT. Residues: CASSFLPEGQGFSQPQHF. Filled out from reference TRBV5-5 and TRBJ1-5, the complete variable domain reads DAGVTQSPTHLIKTRGQQVTLRCSPISGHKSVSWYQQVLGQGPQFIFQYYEKEERGRGNFPDRFSARQFPNYSSELNVNALLLGDSALYLCASSFLPEGQGFSQPQHFGDGTRLSIL.

The CDR3 loop reads CASSGGLGSEQFF. The DNA of the CDR3 is TGTGCCAGCAGTGGGGGATTAGGGAGTGAGCAGTTCTTC. The rearrangement joins TRBV27 to TRBJ2-1, with D perhaps assigned TRBD1 or TRBD2 (5 bases each). Germline V lookup: CDR1 MNHEY, CDR2 SMNVEV (reference sequence). V dropped 5 bases and J dropped 9 bases, with 14 bases sitting between them. The CDR3 has 13 residues.

This clonotype was detected many times. The chain carries TRBV5-1 and TRBJ2-1, with D unclear. Germline CDR1 and CDR2: SGHRS and YFSETQ. The CDR3 length is 15 residues. The germline V and J ends were trimmed by 4 bases and 0 bases, with 11 bases remaining between them. CDR3 in DNA: TGCGCCAGCAGCCCATTATACAGCTCCTACAATGAGCAGTTCTTC. This translates into CASSPLYSSYNEQFF.

The chain is built from TRBV28 and TRBJ2-2, with 8 bases matching TRBD2. This CDR3 region has 17 residues. CDR1 is MDHEN, CDR2 SYDVKM, per germline. V lost 6 bases to trimming and J lost 1 base; unmatched junction nucleotides: 10. The CDR3 loop reads CASRPLGLAGNTGELFF. Written as DNA, the CDR3 is TGTGCCAGCAGACCGCTCGGTCTAGCGGGGAACACCGGGGAGCTGTTTTTT.

The CDR3 loop reads CASRGGPGVDQPQHF. As DNA, the CDR3 is TGTGCCAGCAGAGGGGGGCCGGGAGTCGATCAGCCCCAGCATTTT. The chain couples TRBV6-1 to TRBJ1-5, with D perhaps TRBD1 (6 bases). This CDR3 is built from 15 residues. V lost 6 bases, J lost 5 bases, and 17 bases lay in between. CDR1 is MNHNS, CDR2 SASEGT, per germline.